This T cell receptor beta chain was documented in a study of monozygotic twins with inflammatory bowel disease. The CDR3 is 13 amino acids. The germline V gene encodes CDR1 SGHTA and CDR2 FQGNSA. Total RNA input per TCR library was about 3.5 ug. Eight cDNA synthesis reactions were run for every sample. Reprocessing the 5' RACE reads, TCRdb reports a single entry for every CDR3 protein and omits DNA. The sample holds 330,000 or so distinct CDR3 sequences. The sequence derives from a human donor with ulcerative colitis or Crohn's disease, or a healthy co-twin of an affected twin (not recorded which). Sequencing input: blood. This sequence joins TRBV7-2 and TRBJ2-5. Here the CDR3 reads CASSRVAKETQYF.